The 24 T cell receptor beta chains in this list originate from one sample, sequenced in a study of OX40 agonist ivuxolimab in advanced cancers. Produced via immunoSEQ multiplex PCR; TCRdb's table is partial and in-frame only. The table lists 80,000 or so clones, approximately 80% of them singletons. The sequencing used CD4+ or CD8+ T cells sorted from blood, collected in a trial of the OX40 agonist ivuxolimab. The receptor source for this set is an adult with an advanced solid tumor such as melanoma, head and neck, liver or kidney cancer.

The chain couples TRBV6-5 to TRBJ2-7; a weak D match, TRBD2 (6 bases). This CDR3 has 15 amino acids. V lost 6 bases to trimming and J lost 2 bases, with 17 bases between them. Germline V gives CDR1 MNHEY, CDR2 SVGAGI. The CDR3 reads CASSAKGTPTYEQYF. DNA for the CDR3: TGTGCCAGCAGCGCTAAGGGGACTCCTACCTACGAGCAGTACTTC.

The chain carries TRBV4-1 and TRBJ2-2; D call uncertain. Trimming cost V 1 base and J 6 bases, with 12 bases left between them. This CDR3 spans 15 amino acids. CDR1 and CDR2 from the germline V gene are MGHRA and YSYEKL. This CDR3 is CASSQVQGIAGELFF. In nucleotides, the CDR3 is TGCGCCAGCAGCCAAGTACAAGGAATCGCCGGGGAGCTGTTTTTT.

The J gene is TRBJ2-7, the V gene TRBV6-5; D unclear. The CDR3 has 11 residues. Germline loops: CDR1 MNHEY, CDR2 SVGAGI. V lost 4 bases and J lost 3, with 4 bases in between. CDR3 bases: TGTGCCAGCAGTTCCTACTACGAGCAGTACTTC. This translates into CASSSYYEQYF.

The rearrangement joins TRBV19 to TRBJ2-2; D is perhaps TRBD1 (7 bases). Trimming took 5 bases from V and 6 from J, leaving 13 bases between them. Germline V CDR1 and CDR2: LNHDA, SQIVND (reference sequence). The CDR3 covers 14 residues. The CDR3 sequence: CASSPQGGAGELFF. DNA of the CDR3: TGTGCCAGTAGTCCTCAGGGGGGAGCCGGGGAGCTGTTTTTT.

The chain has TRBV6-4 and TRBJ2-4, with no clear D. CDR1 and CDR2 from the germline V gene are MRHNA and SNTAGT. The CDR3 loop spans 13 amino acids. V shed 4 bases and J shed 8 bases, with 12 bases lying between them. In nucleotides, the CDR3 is TGTGCCAGCAGTGCCTCCACAAAAGACATTCAGTACTTC. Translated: CASSASTKDIQYF.

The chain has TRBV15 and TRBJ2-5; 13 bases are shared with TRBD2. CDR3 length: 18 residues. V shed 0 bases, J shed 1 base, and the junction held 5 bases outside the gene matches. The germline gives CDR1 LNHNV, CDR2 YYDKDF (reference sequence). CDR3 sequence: CATSRDVGTSGAQETQYF. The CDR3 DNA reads TGTGCCACCAGCAGAGACGTAGGGACTAGCGGGGCCCAAGAGACCCAGTACTTC.

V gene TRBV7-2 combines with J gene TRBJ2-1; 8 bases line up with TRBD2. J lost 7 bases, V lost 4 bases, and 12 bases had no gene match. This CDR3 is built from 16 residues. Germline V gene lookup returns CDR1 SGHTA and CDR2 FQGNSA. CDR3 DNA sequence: TGTGCCAGCAGCTCACCGCACGGGGGGGTATTTAATGAGCAGTTCTTC. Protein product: CASSSPHGGVFNEQFF.

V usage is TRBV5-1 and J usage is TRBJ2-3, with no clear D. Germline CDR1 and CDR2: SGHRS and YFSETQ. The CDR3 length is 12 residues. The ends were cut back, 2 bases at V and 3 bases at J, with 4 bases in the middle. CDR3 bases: TGCGCCAGCAGCTTTGCGACAGATACGCAGTATTTT. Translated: CASSFATDTQYF.

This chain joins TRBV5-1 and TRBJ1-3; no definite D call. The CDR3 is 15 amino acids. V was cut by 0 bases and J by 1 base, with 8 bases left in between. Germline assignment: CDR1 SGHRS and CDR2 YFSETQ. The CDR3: CASSLEGGSGNTIYF. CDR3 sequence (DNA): TGCGCCAGCAGCTTGGAGGGTGGGTCTGGAAACACCATATATTTT.

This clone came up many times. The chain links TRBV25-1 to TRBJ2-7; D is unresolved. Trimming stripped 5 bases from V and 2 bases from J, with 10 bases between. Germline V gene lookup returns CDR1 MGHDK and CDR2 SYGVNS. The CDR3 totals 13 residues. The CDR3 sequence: CASSRNLAYEQYF. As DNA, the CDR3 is TGTGCCAGCAGTCGGAATTTGGCCTACGAGCAGTACTTC.

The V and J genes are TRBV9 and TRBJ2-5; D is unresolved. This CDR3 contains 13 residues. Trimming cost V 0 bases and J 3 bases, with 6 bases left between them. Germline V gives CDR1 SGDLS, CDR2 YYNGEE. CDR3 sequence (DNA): TGTGCCAGCAGCGTAGGAGCAGAAGAGACCCAGTACTTC. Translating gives CASSVGAEETQYF.

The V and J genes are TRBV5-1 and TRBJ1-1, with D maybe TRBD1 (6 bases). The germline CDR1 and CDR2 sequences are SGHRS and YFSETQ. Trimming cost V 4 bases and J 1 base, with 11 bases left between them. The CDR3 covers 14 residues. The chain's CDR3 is CASSNGQPNTEAFF. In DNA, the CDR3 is TGCGCCAGCAGCAACGGACAGCCGAACACTGAAGCTTTCTTT.

CDR3 protein: CASSLQGKNTEAFF. The CDR3 DNA follows: TGTGCCAGCTCACTACAGGGTAAGAACACTGAAGCTTTCTTT. The V call is TRBV18, the J call TRBJ1-1; perhaps TRBD1 as D (6 bases). V lost 4 bases and J 1 base, leaving 10 bases between the germline ends. The CDR3 sequence is 14 residues long. The germline CDR1 and CDR2 sequences are KGHSH and LQKENI.

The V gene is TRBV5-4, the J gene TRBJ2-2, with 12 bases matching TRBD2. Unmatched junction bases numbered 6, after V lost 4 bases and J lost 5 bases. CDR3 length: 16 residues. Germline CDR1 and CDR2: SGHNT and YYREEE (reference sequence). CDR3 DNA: TGTGCCAGCAGCCCGGGACTAGCGGGCTTAACCGGGGAGCTGTTTTTT. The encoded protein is CASSPGLAGLTGELFF.

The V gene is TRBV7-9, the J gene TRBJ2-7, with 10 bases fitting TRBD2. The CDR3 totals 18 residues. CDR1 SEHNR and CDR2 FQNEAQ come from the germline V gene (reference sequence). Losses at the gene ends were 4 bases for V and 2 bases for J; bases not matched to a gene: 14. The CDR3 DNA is TGTGCCAGCAGCTCCAGGGACCCCGGGACTAGCGCCGCCTACGAGCAGTACTTC. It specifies CASSSRDPGTSAAYEQYF.

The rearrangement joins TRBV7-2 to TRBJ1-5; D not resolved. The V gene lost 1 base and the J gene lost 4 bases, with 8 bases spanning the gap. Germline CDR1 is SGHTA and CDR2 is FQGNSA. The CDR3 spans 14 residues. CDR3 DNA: TGTGCCAGCAGCTTAGTTTATATGAATCAGCCCCAGCATTTT. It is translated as CASSLVYMNQPQHF.

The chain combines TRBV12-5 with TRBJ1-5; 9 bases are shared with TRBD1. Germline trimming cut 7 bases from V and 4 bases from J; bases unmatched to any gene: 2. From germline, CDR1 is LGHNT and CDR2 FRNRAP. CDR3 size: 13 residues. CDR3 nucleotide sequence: TGTGCTAGTGCCGGGACAGGGAATCAGCCCCAGCATTTT. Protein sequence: CASAGTGNQPQHF.

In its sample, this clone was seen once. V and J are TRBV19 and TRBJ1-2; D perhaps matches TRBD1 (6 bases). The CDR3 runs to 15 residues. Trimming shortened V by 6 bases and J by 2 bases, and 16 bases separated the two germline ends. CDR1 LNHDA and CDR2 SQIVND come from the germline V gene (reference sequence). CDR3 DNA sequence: TGTGCCAGTAGAGGGGGGGTCTTACTCAACTATGGCTACACCTTC. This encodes CASRGGVLLNYGYTF. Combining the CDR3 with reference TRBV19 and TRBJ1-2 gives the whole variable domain DGGITQSPKYLFRKEGQNVTLSCEQNLNHDAMYWYRQDPGQGLRLIYYSQIVNDFQKGDIAEGYSVSREKKESFPLTVTSAQKNPTAFYLCASRGGVLLNYGYTFGSGTRLTVV.

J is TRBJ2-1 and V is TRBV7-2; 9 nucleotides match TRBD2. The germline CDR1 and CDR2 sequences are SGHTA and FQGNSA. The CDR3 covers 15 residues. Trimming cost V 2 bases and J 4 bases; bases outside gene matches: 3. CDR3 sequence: CASSLLAGSYNEQFF. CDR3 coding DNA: TGTGCCAGCAGCTTACTAGCGGGGAGTTACAATGAGCAGTTCTTC.

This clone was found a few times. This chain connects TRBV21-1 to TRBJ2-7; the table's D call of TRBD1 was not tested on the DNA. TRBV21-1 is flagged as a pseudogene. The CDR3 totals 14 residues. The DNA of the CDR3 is TGTGCCAGCAGCAACCGCAGGGATCGGCACGAGCAGTACTTC. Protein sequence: CASSNRRDRHEQYF.

The DNA for the CDR3 is TGTGCCAGCAGCTTGGGGACAGGCTACGAGCAGTACTTC. This translates into CASSLGTGYEQYF. The chain is built from TRBV7-2 and TRBJ2-7; 8 bases match TRBD1. CDR1 is SGHTA and CDR2 is FQGNSA in the germline V gene. J was trimmed by 3 bases and V by 3 bases; bases with no gene match: 1. The CDR3 has 13 residues.

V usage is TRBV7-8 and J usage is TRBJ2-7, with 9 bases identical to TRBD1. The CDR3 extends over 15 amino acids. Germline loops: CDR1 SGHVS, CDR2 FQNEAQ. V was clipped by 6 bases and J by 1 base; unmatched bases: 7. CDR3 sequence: CASSPTGGQSYEQYF. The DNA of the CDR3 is TGTGCCAGCAGTCCTACAGGGGGCCAATCCTACGAGCAGTACTTC. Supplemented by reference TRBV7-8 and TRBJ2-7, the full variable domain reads GAGVSQSPRYKVAKRGQDVALRCDPISGHVSLFWYQQALGQGPEFLTYFQNEAQLDKSGLPSDRFFAERPEGSVSTLKIQRTQQEDSAVYLCASSPTGGQSYEQYFGPGTRLTVT.

The CDR3 DNA reads TGTGCCAGCAGCTCACTAGCGGGAGGGCCCAGGGACAATGAGCAGTTCTTC. Amino acid sequence: CASSSLAGGPRDNEQFF. The chain carries TRBV11-2 and TRBJ2-1; 13 bases match TRBD2. Trimming at V came to 4 bases and at J to 5 bases, leaving 8 bases not matched to a gene. Germline lookup yields CDR1 SGHAT and CDR2 FQNNGV. CDR3 length: 17 residues.

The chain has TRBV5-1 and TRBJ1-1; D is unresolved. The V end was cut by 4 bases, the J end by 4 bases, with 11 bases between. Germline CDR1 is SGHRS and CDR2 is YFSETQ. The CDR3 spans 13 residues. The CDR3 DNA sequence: TGCGCCAGCAGCACCAGTGAGGGCACTGAAGCTTTCTTT. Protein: CASSTSEGTEAFF.